The clone carrying this T cell receptor (beta chain) showed up just a few times. The antigen is unknown. The data originate from a study of T cell repertoires in cytomegalovirus infection. Study at large: Indicated by public TCR beta signatures were CMV infection and matching HLA type.

CDR1 and CDR2 (germline): SEHNR, FQNEAQ (reference sequence). There are 15 residues in the CDR3. V lost 1 base, J lost 8 bases, and 17 bases lay in between. General observations from the study: Summed frequency of public TCR beta families distinguished CMV carriers with the relevant HLA. Clonotypes of TCR beta that were HLA-C-restricted and CMV-specific dominated the ex vivo response.

TCRdb reanalysed the reads using MiXCR and keeps one entry per CDR3 protein. The top ten clones hold about 6.3% of a sample with approximately 250,000 distinct CDR3 sequences, around 6.6% of them seen once. The clonotype was recovered from a human donor in good health (CMV status not recorded). Some clones in this sample may be carry-over from other donors' samples. The sample taken for sequencing was PBMCs. J is TRBJ1-2 and V is TRBV7-9, with D unclear. CDR3 region: CASSLDRRGSHGYTF. In DNA form, the CDR3 reads TGTGCCAGCAGCTTAGATAGGAGAGGGTCTCACGGCTACACCTTC.